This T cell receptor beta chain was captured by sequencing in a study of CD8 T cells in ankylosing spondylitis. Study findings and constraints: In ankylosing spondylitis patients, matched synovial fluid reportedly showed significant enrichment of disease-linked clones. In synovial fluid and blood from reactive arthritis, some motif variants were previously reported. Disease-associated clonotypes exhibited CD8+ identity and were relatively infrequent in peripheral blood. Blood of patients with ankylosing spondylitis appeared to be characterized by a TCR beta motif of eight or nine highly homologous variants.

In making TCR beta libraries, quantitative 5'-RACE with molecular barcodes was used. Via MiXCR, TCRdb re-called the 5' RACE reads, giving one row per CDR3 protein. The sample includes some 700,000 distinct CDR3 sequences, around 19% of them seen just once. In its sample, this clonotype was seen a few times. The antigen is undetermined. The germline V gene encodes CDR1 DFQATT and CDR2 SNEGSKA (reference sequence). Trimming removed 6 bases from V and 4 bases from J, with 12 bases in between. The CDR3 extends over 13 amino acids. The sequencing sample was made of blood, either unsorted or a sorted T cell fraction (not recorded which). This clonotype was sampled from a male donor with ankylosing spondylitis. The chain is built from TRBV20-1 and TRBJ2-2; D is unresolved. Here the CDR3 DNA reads TGCAGTGCGCCGGACGGACCCACCGGGGAGCTGTTTTTT. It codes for CSAPDGPTGELFF.